One sample yielded the 24 T cell receptor beta chains listed below, sequenced in a study of T cell changes during pregnancy in multiple sclerosis. Sequenced by immunoSEQ multiplex PCR; TCRdb stores in-frame clones only, minus some. The sample yields about 39,000 clones, around 92% seen once. The sequenced sample was CD4+ T cells from peripheral blood mononuclear cells, obtained after pregnancy. The receptors were gathered from a female donor with multiple sclerosis, enrolled in a pregnancy study.

There are a few counts of this clone. This CDR3 is CASQTRTRAASNEQFF. CDR3 coding DNA: TGTGCCAGCCAAACTAGAACCCGGGCAGCCTCCAATGAGCAGTTCTTC. The chain combines TRBV2 with TRBJ2-1; maybe TRBD2 (5 bases). The CDR3 runs 16 residues. Germline CDR1 is SNHLY and CDR2 is FYNNEI. Between the trimmed V and J ends, which lost 8 bases and 6 bases, there was a span of 23 bases.

This rearrangement joins TRBV4-2 to TRBJ2-3; 9 nucleotides align to TRBD2. The germline V gene has CDR1 LGHNA and CDR2 YNFKEQ. This CDR3 comprises 15 residues. The V gene end was trimmed by 5 bases and the J gene end by 0 bases; junction bases not matched to a gene: 3. CDR3 sequence (DNA): TGTGCCAGCAGCGGAGCGGGGGGTAGCACAGATACGCAGTATTTT. This encodes CASSGAGGSTDTQYF.

The chain has TRBV30 and TRBJ1-6; no definite D call. From germline, CDR1 is GTSNPN and CDR2 SVGIG (reference sequence). This CDR3 spans 12 amino acids. The V and J ends lost 1 base and 9 bases respectively, with 7 bases between them. CDR3 amino acids: CAWSAPPSPLHF. As DNA, the CDR3 is TGTGCCTGGAGTGCCCCTCCTTCACCCCTCCACTTT.

The chain joins TRBV10-3 to TRBJ2-3; TRBD2 aligns across 9 bases. The CDR3 is made up of 17 amino acids. Unmatched junction bases numbered 12, after V lost 4 bases and J lost 4 bases. CDR1 and CDR2 from the germline V gene are ENHRY and SYGVKD. CDR3: CAISGFGAGGWADTQYF. Here the CDR3 DNA reads TGTGCCATCAGTGGGTTCGGAGCGGGGGGCTGGGCAGATACGCAGTATTTT.

The chain is built from TRBV19 and TRBJ1-2; 10 bases are a match to TRBD1. CDR1 LNHDA and CDR2 SQIVND come from the germline V gene (reference sequence). V was pared by 7 bases and J by 3 bases, with 14 bases of the junction left unmatched. The CDR3 spans 17 residues. The CDR3 region is CASMGFGTGDQYYGYTF. The CDR3 DNA sequence: TGTGCCAGTATGGGCTTCGGGACAGGGGACCAATACTATGGCTACACCTTC. The full variable domain, rest sourced from reference TRBV19 and TRBJ1-2, is DGGITQSPKYLFRKEGQNVTLSCEQNLNHDAMYWYRQDPGQGLRLIYYSQIVNDFQKGDIAEGYSVSREKKESFPLTVTSAQKNPTAFYLCASMGFGTGDQYYGYTFGSGTRLTVV.

A note on this clone: At one boundary the junction diverges from the germline segment, which might be a read error. The chain carries TRBV9 and TRBJ2-3, with a tentative D call TRBD2 (6 bases). Germline V CDR1 and CDR2: SGDLS, YYNGEE. The CDR3 extends over 11 amino acids. CDR3 region: CASSGDGSRNF. DNA of the CDR3: TGTGCCAGCAGCGGGGACGGGAGCAGGAATTTT.

The chain recombines TRBV10-3 with TRBJ1-5, with 10 nucleotides matching TRBD1. This CDR3 is 15 amino acids long. Losses at the gene ends were 6 bases for V and 1 base for J; bases not matched to a gene: 3. Germline assignment: CDR1 ENHRY and CDR2 SYGVKD. The CDR3 sequence is CAIREGQGSNQPQHF. CDR3 nucleotides: TGTGCCATCAGGGAGGGACAGGGGAGCAATCAGCCCCAGCATTTT.

The chain is built from TRBV7-8 and TRBJ2-7; no firm D call. From germline, CDR1 is SGHVS and CDR2 FQNEAQ. The CDR3 totals 13 residues. The V gene lost 3 bases and the J gene lost 1 base, with 7 bases spanning the gap. The chain's CDR3 is CASSFAESYEQYF. Written as DNA, the CDR3 is TGTGCCAGCAGCTTTGCAGAATCCTACGAGCAGTACTTC. The whole variable domain, filled in from reference TRBV7-8 and TRBJ2-7, reads GAGVSQSPRYKVAKRGQDVALRCDPISGHVSLFWYQQALGQGPEFLTYFQNEAQLDKSGLPSDRFFAERPEGSVSTLKIQRTQQEDSAVYLCASSFAESYEQYFGPGTRLTVT.

The chain carries TRBV15 and TRBJ2-1; weak D call: TRBD1 (6 bases). This CDR3 contains 14 residues. Trimming stripped 5 bases from V and 0 bases from J, with 8 bases between. Germline loops: CDR1 LNHNV, CDR2 YYDKDF (reference sequence). CDR3 in amino acids: CATSRDNSYNEQFF. In nucleotides, the CDR3 is TGTGCCACCAGCCGGGACAACTCCTACAATGAGCAGTTCTTC.

The chain combines TRBV11-2 with TRBJ1-6; TRBD1 agrees at 8 bases. From germline, CDR1 is SGHAT and CDR2 FQNNGV. The CDR3 consists of 16 residues. Unmatched junction bases numbered 8, after V lost 4 bases and J lost 6 bases. In DNA, the CDR3 is TGTGCCAGCAGCTCGACAGGGGCGATGGTTAATTCACCCCTCCACTTT. Protein: CASSSTGAMVNSPLHF.

This chain connects TRBV7-3 to TRBJ1-1; D possibly corresponds to TRBD1 (6 bases). Trimming took off 5 bases at V and 1 base at J, with 8 bases between the two ends. This CDR3 is built from 13 residues. Per germline, CDR1 SGHTA and CDR2 FQGTGA. The CDR3 DNA is TGTGCCAGCAGCAAGACAGGGAACACTGAAGCTTTCTTT. This translates into CASSKTGNTEAFF.

The rearrangement links TRBV14 to TRBJ2-1, with 9 bases that match TRBD1. With V trimmed by 0 bases and J by 7 bases, 10 bases remained unmatched. The germline V gene has CDR1 SGHDN and CDR2 FVKESK. The length of the CDR3 is 17 residues. The CDR3 sequence is CASSQEANRGQLNEQFF. The CDR3 nucleotides are TGTGCCAGCAGCCAAGAAGCAAACAGGGGGCAGCTGAATGAGCAGTTCTTC. The full variable domain, in which reference TRBV14 and TRBJ2-1 provide the parts outside the CDR3, is EAGVTQFPSHSVIEKGQTVTLRCDPISGHDNLYWYRRVMGKEIKFLLHFVKESKQDESGMPNNRFLAERTGGTYSTLKVQPAELEDSGVYFCASSQEANRGQLNEQFFGPGTRLTVL.

CDR3 residues: CASGRVGYGYTF. The DNA of the CDR3 is TGTGCTAGTGGCCGGGTCGGGTATGGCTACACCTTC. The chain couples TRBV12-5 to TRBJ1-2; D remains unclear. The CDR3 is 12 amino acids. V lost 6 bases, J lost 5 bases, and 10 bases lay in between. Germline V gives CDR1 LGHNT, CDR2 FRNRAP.

This clone was observed a single time. The chain uses TRBV6-6 and TRBJ2-7; tentative D call: TRBD1 (5 bases). The CDR3 sequence is 13 residues long. CDR1 and CDR2 (germline): MNHNY, SVGAGI (reference sequence). V dropped 6 bases and J dropped 9 bases, with 18 bases sitting between them. CDR3 DNA sequence: TGTGCCAGCAGGTCTACAGGACCCCTGGGGCAGTACTTC. Translation gives CASRSTGPLGQYF.

The chain carries TRBV2 and TRBJ2-1, with TRBD1 identical over 7 bases. Germline trimming cut 7 bases from V and 0 bases from J; bases unmatched to any gene: 9. The germline V gene has CDR1 SNHLY and CDR2 FYNNEI. The length of the CDR3 is 16 residues. CDR3: CASTYGTASSYNEQFF. The CDR3 DNA sequence: TGTGCCAGCACCTACGGGACAGCGAGCTCCTACAATGAGCAGTTCTTC.

In its sample, this clone was seen once. V usage is TRBV5-1 and J usage is TRBJ2-3, with 8 bases lining up with TRBD2. This CDR3 has 14 amino acids. Germline CDR1 and CDR2: SGHRS and YFSETQ. Losses at the gene ends were 4 bases for V and 5 bases for J; bases not matched to a gene: 6. The CDR3 sequence is CASSPGGRRDTQYF. CDR3 in DNA: TGCGCCAGCAGCCCGGGGGGGCGTCGAGATACGCAGTATTTT.

The rearrangement links TRBV5-1 to TRBJ1-2; 10 bases line up with TRBD1. This CDR3 has 16 amino acids. V was clipped by 1 base and J by 3 bases; unmatched bases: 6. The germline V gene encodes CDR1 SGHRS and CDR2 YFSETQ. In DNA, the CDR3 is TGCGCCAGCAGCTTGCTGACAGGGGGCTGGGACTATGGCTACACCTTC. Translation: CASSLLTGGWDYGYTF.

This sequence joins TRBV5-5 and TRBJ1-2; no clear D. Germline CDR1 is SGHKS and CDR2 is YYEKEE (reference sequence). V was trimmed by 4 bases and J by 0 bases, leaving 16 bases between them. The CDR3 consists of 16 residues. Here the CDR3 reads CASSLEEVRANYGYTF. DNA for the CDR3: TGTGCCAGCAGCCTGGAGGAGGTGAGGGCTAACTATGGCTACACCTTC.

The chain has TRBV27 and TRBJ2-5, with 9 bases aligning to TRBD1. CDR1 is MNHEY, CDR2 SMNVEV, per germline (reference sequence). After removal of 5 bases from V and 5 bases from J, the junction contained 6 bases not matched to a gene. The CDR3 contains 14 residues. CDR3 nucleotides: TGTGCCAGCAGTCCAGGACAGGGGTTCGAGACCCAGTACTTC. Translating it yields CASSPGQGFETQYF.

In this sample, this clone turned up once. The chain joins TRBV15 to TRBJ2-3, with 9 bases lining up with TRBD1. The V gene's germline CDR1 is LNHNV and CDR2 YYDKDF (reference sequence). V lost 5 bases and J lost 1; bases outside the gene matches: 10. This CDR3 has 17 residues. This CDR3 reads CATSAGTGIEGTDTQYF. The CDR3 DNA follows: TGTGCCACCAGCGCCGGGACAGGGATTGAAGGCACAGATACGCAGTATTTT.

The chain links TRBV9 to TRBJ1-6, with D uncertain. The germline V gene has CDR1 SGDLS and CDR2 YYNGEE. V was cut by 4 bases and J by 4 bases, with 15 bases left in between. This CDR3 region has 16 residues. CDR3 nucleotides: TGTGCCAGCAGCCCATCGCCGGGAGCTTATAATTCACCCCTCCACTTT. It specifies CASSPSPGAYNSPLHF.

The rearrangement uses TRBV11-2 and TRBJ1-2; D may be TRBD1 (5 bases). Trimming took off 3 bases at V and 7 bases at J, with 18 bases between the two ends. Germline-derived CDR1 and CDR2 are SGHAT and FQNNGV. The length of the CDR3 is 15 residues. CDR3 DNA: TGTGCCAGCAGCTTGGTGGAGTTTAGCGGGGGTGGCTACACCTTC. Translated, it gives CASSLVEFSGGGYTF.

This chain connects TRBV7-8 to TRBJ2-1, with D perhaps TRBD2 (7 bases). The CDR3 is 17 amino acids. Germline V CDR1 and CDR2: SGHVS, FQNEAQ. V was shortened by 8 bases and J by 0 bases, with 20 bases between the two germline ends. The CDR3 DNA follows: TGTGCCAGCTGGGGGGGCGGGATCGAAAGCTCCTACAATGAGCAGTTCTTC. Translation: CASWGGGIESSYNEQFF.

V gene TRBV5-1 combines with J gene TRBJ1-5; no clear D. Trimming pared 0 bases from V and 1 base from J, leaving 8 bases between. Germline V lookup: CDR1 SGHRS, CDR2 YFSETQ. This CDR3 spans 15 amino acids. CDR3 in DNA: TGCGCCAGCAGCTTGGCGGGGAAGAGCAATCAGCCCCAGCATTTT. Its protein is CASSLAGKSNQPQHF.